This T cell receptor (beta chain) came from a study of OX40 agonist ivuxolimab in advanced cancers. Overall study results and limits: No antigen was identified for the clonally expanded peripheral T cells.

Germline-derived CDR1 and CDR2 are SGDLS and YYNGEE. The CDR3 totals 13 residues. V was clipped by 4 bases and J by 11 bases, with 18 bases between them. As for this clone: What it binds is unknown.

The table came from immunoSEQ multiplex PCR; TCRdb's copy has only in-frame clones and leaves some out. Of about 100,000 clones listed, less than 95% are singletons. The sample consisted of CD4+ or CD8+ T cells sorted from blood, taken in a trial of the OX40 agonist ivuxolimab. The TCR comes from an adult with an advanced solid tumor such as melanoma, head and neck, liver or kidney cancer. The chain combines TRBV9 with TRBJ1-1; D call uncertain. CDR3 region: CASSPRGGLIAFF. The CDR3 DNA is TGTGCCAGCAGCCCTCGGGGTGGTCTGATCGCTTTCTTT.